This T cell receptor beta chain appears in the sequencing data of a study of lymphopenia after photon versus proton radiotherapy. TCRdb keeps only in-frame clones here, not all; method: immunoSEQ multiplex PCR. The sample shows 30,000 to 45,000 clones, about 85% of them seen only once. Findings and limits, study-wide: Under photons, naive T cells and diversity fell while effector/memory populations rose.

This CDR3 region has 12 residues. In germline, CDR1 is SNHLY, CDR2 FYNNEI. Trimming took 7 bases from V and 5 from J; bases not matched to a gene: 3. Details on this clone: The antigen remains unidentified.

The sample consisted of peripheral blood, taken from a patient treated with photon-based radiotherapy. This clonotype originated in a man in his fifties with gastric cancer. The gene calls are TRBV2 and TRBJ2-3; TRBD2 matches at 7 bases. The CDR3 spells CASNPSGDTQYF. DNA of the CDR3: TGTGCCAGCAACCCTAGCGGAGATACGCAGTATTTT.